This entry lists 25 T cell receptor beta chains sequenced from one sample in a study of T cells in localized non-small cell lung cancer. Assay: immunoSEQ multiplex PCR; the TCRdb copy retains only in-frame clones and omits some. The profile covers tens of thousands of clones, with roughly 89% appearing a single time and about a fifth taken by the ten largest. The starting material was peripheral blood, obtained before any cancer treatment. Receptors were obtained from a man between 40 and 69 years old with stage I squamous cell lung carcinoma.

The chain links TRBV2 to TRBJ1-2, with 9 bases that match TRBD1. The CDR3 has 15 amino acids. Germline CDR1 SNHLY, CDR2 FYNNEI. Trimming cost V 7 bases and J 3 bases; bases outside gene matches: 9. The CDR3 DNA sequence: TGTGCCAGCAACAACCGGGACAGGGTAGACTATGGCTACACCTTC. Residues: CASNNRDRVDYGYTF.

The chain links TRBV18 to TRBJ1-1, with TRBD1 matching over 7 bases. The J segment lost 1 base and the V segment lost 4 bases, leaving 6 bases of the junction unmatched. The CDR3 totals 15 residues. The germline CDR1 and CDR2 sequences are KGHSH and LQKENI. CDR3 amino acids: CASSLNRGPNTEAFF. The CDR3 bases are TGTGCCAGCTCACTAAACAGGGGACCGAACACTGAAGCTTTCTTT.

CDR3 residues: CASSLDRGGAEAFF. In nucleotides, the CDR3 is TGTGCCAGCAGCCTGGACCGCGGAGGGGCTGAAGCTTTCTTT. The rearrangement joins TRBV11-1 to TRBJ1-1; weak D call: TRBD1 (5 bases). Trimming removed 5 bases from V and 6 bases from J, with 16 bases in between. The CDR3 consists of 14 residues. Germline lookup yields CDR1 SGHAT and CDR2 FQDESV (reference sequence).

This chain connects TRBV29-1 to TRBJ2-7, with D perhaps matching TRBD1 or TRBD2 (5 bases each). Germline V lookup: CDR1 SQVTM, CDR2 ANQGSEA. There are 14 residues in the CDR3. Deletions cut 6 bases from V and 4 bases from J, with 19 bases between. CDR3 nucleotide sequence: TGCAGCGTCGTCCTAGTGGGGGATGGGTACGAGCAGTACTTC. Protein product: CSVVLVGDGYEQYF.

In nucleotides, the CDR3 is TGCGCCAGCGGGGAGGGCAGCACAGATACGCAGTATTTT. This codes for CASGEGSTDTQYF. The rearrangement uses TRBV5-1 and TRBJ2-3; 7 bases are a match to TRBD2. J gave up 0 bases and V 7 bases, and 2 bases lay outside the gene matches. CDR3 length: 13 amino acids. Looked up from germline, CDR1 is SGHRS and CDR2 is YFSETQ.

The chain combines TRBV7-6 with TRBJ2-2, with D possibly being TRBD2 (6 bases). The CDR3 extends over 17 amino acids. The germline gives CDR1 SGHVS, CDR2 FNYEAQ. V was cut by 5 bases and J by 2 bases, with 18 bases left in between. The CDR3, as DNA: TGTGCCAGCAGCCCTCAAGGTGGAGGGCTAAACACCGGGGAGCTGTTTTTT. Amino acids: CASSPQGGGLNTGELFF.

V usage is TRBV28 and J usage is TRBJ1-1; D unclear. Trimming shortened V by 2 bases and J by 6 bases, and 10 bases separated the two germline ends. Germline values: CDR1 MDHEN, CDR2 SYDVKM. This CDR3 has 13 amino acids. This chain's CDR3 is CASSLAGVAEAFF. The CDR3 coding sequence is TGTGCCAGCAGTTTAGCAGGTGTCGCTGAAGCTTTCTTT. Supplemented by reference TRBV28 and TRBJ1-1, the full variable domain reads DVKVTQSSRYLVKRTGEKVFLECVQDMDHENMFWYRQDPGLGLRLIYFSYDVKMKEKGDIPEGYSVSREKKERFSLILESASTNQTSMYLCASSLAGVAEAFFGQGTRLTVV.

The V and J genes are TRBV18 and TRBJ2-1; the D gene is possibly TRBD1 (6 bases). CDR1 is KGHSH and CDR2 is LQKENI in the germline V gene. The CDR3 consists of 15 residues. V shed 5 bases and J shed 2 bases, with 13 bases lying between them. The CDR3 is CASSATGFTYNEQFF. The CDR3 DNA follows: TGTGCCAGCTCAGCGACAGGTTTTACCTACAATGAGCAGTTCTTC.

The chain joins TRBV23-1 to TRBJ1-3; 7 nucleotides line up with TRBD1. TRBV23-1 is treated as an ORF (open reading frame) with a function not yet certain. The CDR3 runs 15 residues. J lost 4 bases, V lost 2 bases, and 5 bases had no gene match. The DNA for the CDR3 is TGCGCCAGCAGTCAAGACAGGGATTGGGGAAACACCATATATTTT. Translation: CASSQDRDWGNTIYF.

The V gene is TRBV9, the J gene TRBJ1-4, with 8 nucleotides matching TRBD1. This CDR3 region has 12 residues. V was pared by 4 bases and J by 12 bases, with 5 bases of the junction left unmatched. CDR1 is SGDLS and CDR2 is YYNGEE in the germline V gene. CDR3 sequence reads: CASSPNRGELFF. CDR3 DNA sequence: TGTGCCAGCAGCCCTAACAGGGGGGAACTGTTTTTT.

The rearrangement uses TRBV5-1 and TRBJ1-2; D remains ambiguous. V lost 2 bases and J lost 0, with 14 bases in between. The germline CDR1 and CDR2 sequences are SGHRS and YFSETQ. The CDR3 runs to 16 residues. The CDR3 nucleotides are TGCGCCAGCAGCTTAACTGGACGGCGAACTAACTATGGCTACACCTTC. Its translation is CASSLTGRRTNYGYTF.

This chain connects TRBV28 to TRBJ2-5; no definite D call. V gave up 5 bases and J gave up 0 bases, with 13 bases separating them. This CDR3 is built from 15 residues. Germline values: CDR1 MDHEN, CDR2 SYDVKM. CDR3 bases: TGTGCCAGCAGTCGAAGGACGGTAGACCAAGAGACCCAGTACTTC. It yields the protein CASSRRTVDQETQYF.

The chain has TRBV18 and TRBJ1-1; TRBD1 is a possible D gene (5 bases). Germline loops: CDR1 KGHSH, CDR2 LQKENI. This CDR3 is built from 14 residues. Between the trimmed V and J ends, which lost 6 bases and 6 bases, there was a span of 17 bases. The CDR3 sequence is CASSPSLRDPEAFF. CDR3 nucleotides: TGTGCCAGCTCTCCCTCGTTACGGGACCCTGAAGCTTTCTTT.

The V call is TRBV19, the J call TRBJ2-1; the D gene is possibly TRBD2 (6 bases). The ends were cut back, 4 bases at V and 5 bases at J, with 12 bases in the middle. Germline V gives CDR1 LNHDA, CDR2 SQIVND (reference sequence). The CDR3 totals 14 residues. The CDR3 region has the DNA TGTGCCAGTAGTACCCGTGGAGGGCACAATGAGCAGTTCTTC. Its protein product is CASSTRGGHNEQFF. The variable domain in full, with the rest retrieved from reference TRBV19 and TRBJ2-1, is DGGITQSPKYLFRKEGQNVTLSCEQNLNHDAMYWYRQDPGQGLRLIYYSQIVNDFQKGDIAEGYSVSREKKESFPLTVTSAQKNPTAFYLCASSTRGGHNEQFFGPGTRLTVL.

A few counts support this clone. The chain carries TRBV7-9 and TRBJ1-3; D uncertain. Trimming pared 4 bases from V and 4 bases from J, leaving 14 bases between. This CDR3 comprises 15 residues. Looked up from germline, CDR1 is SEHNR and CDR2 is FQNEAQ (reference sequence). CDR3 in amino acids: CASSSARFQGNTIYF. The CDR3 region has the DNA TGTGCCAGCAGCTCCGCACGGTTCCAGGGAAACACCATATATTTT.

CDR3 sequence reads: CASSSGQVDGYTF. The CDR3 DNA reads as TGTGCCAGCAGTTCCGGACAGGTCGATGGCTACACCTTC. The J gene is TRBJ1-2, the V gene TRBV5-4, with TRBD1 matching over 7 bases. Germline CDR1 and CDR2: SGHNT and YYREEE (reference sequence). The CDR3 is 13 amino acids. V dropped 5 bases and J dropped 6; count of bases not matched to a gene: 7.

The chain is built from TRBV19 and TRBJ2-3; 13 nucleotides line up with TRBD2. V lost 7 bases and J lost 3; bases outside the gene matches: 4. CDR1 and CDR2 from the germline V gene are LNHDA and SQIVND (reference sequence). The CDR3 is 15 residues long. The DNA for the CDR3 is TGTGCCAGTAAGCTACTAGCGGGGGGGACAGATACGCAGTATTTT. It yields the protein CASKLLAGGTDTQYF.

A few counts support this clone. This rearrangement joins TRBV28 to TRBJ2-7, with TRBD2 matching 12 bases. The CDR3 runs 14 residues. The germline gives CDR1 MDHEN, CDR2 SYDVKM. V lost 5 bases and J lost 5; bases outside the gene matches: 4. The DNA for the CDR3 is TGTGCCAGCAGTCTAGCGGGGGGGCAACACGAGCAGTACTTC. Its translation is CASSLAGGQHEQYF.

The chain couples TRBV6-5 to TRBJ2-3; possible D gene TRBD2, 6 bases. Trimming pared 4 bases from V and 2 bases from J, leaving 13 bases between. The germline V gene encodes CDR1 MNHEY and CDR2 SVGAGI. The CDR3 runs 15 residues. CDR3 sequence reads: CASSLGLGLTDTQYF. The CDR3 DNA follows: TGTGCCAGCAGTTTGGGACTGGGCCTCACAGATACGCAGTATTTT.

The chain carries TRBV29-1 and TRBJ1-2, with D possibly TRBD1 on 5 matching bases. Germline V gene data show CDR1 as SQVTM and CDR2 as ANQGSEA. V was trimmed by 5 bases and J by 0 bases, leaving 10 bases between them. This CDR3 has 13 amino acids. The CDR3 sequence: CSVRTSPNYGYTF. CDR3 nucleotide sequence: TGCAGCGTTCGGACATCTCCTAACTATGGCTACACCTTC. The full variable domain, its missing parts supplied by reference TRBV29-1 and TRBJ1-2, is SAVISQKPSRDICQRGTSLTIQCQVDSQVTMMFWYRQQPGQSLTLIATANQGSEATYESGFVIDKFPISRPNLTFSTLTVSNMSPEDSSIYLCSVRTSPNYGYTFGSGTRLTVV.

This clone is a singleton in its sample. The V call is TRBV7-9, the J call TRBJ2-1; no firm D call. CDR3 size: 13 residues. From germline, CDR1 is SEHNR and CDR2 FQNEAQ (reference sequence). The ends were cut back, 2 bases at V and 7 bases at J, with 9 bases in the middle. As DNA, the CDR3 is TGTGCCAGCAGCTTACCCCCCGATAATGAGCAGTTCTTC. This encodes CASSLPPDNEQFF.

The chain carries TRBV6-5 and TRBJ1-2, with D perhaps matching TRBD1 (5 bases). The CDR3 is 14 amino acids. V lost 2 bases and J lost 5, with 12 bases in between. Germline V gene lookup returns CDR1 MNHEY and CDR2 SVGAGI. The CDR3 DNA reads TGTGCCAGCAGTTACGCCGGGACTGCTTATGGCTACACCTTC. Encoded protein: CASSYAGTAYGYTF.

The genes are TRBV30 and TRBJ2-7; D call uncertain. V was shortened by 7 bases and J by 0 bases, with 10 bases between the two germline ends. This CDR3 has 12 residues. The germline V gene encodes CDR1 GTSNPN and CDR2 SVGIG (reference sequence). The CDR3 protein is CASERGSYEQYF. CDR3 DNA: TGTGCCTCAGAGAGAGGCTCCTACGAGCAGTACTTC.

The chain has TRBV6-1 and TRBJ1-6, with 7 bases lining up with TRBD1. The ends lost 5 bases at V and 6 bases at J; junction bases unmatched: 7. The length of the CDR3 is 15 residues. Germline CDR1 reads MNHNS; CDR2 reads SASEGT. Written as DNA, the CDR3 is TGTGCCAGCAGTCTCGGGACAGTCCCTAATTCACCCCTCCACTTT. Translation: CASSLGTVPNSPLHF.

The V and J genes are TRBV13 and TRBJ2-3; 12 positions match TRBD2. Looked up from germline, CDR1 is PRHDT and CDR2 is FYEKMQ (reference sequence). With 5 bases clipped from V and 5 bases from J, the junction kept 11 bases outside the gene matches. CDR3 length: 17 residues. The CDR3 DNA follows: TGTGCCAGCAGCACTCCCCGACTAGCGGGGGATAAAGATACGCAGTATTTT. Translated, it gives CASSTPRLAGDKDTQYF.